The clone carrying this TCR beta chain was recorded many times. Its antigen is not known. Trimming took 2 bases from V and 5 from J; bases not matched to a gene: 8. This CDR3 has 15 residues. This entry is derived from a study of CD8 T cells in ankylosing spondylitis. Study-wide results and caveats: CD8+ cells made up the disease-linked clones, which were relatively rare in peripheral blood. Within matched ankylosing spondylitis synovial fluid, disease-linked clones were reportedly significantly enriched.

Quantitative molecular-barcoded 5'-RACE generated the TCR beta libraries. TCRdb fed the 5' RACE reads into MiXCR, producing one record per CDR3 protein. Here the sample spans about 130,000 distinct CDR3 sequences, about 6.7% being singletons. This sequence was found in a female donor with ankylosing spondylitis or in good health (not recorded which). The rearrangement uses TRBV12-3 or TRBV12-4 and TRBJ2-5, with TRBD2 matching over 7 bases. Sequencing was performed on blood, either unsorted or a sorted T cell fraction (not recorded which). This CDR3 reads CASSLYGGSSETQYF. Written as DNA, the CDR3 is TGTGCCAGCAGTTTATACGGGGGGTCGAGTGAGACCCAGTACTTC.